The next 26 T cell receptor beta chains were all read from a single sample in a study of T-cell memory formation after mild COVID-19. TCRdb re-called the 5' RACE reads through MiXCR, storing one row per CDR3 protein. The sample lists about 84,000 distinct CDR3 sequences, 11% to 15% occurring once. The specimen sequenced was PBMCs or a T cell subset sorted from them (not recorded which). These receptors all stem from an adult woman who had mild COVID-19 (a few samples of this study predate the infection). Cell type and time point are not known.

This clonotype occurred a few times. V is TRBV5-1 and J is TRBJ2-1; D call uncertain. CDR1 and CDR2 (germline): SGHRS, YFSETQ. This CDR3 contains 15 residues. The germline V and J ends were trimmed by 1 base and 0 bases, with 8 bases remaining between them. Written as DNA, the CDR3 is TGCGCCAGCAGCTTGACCCTCAGCTCCTACAATGAGCAGTTCTTC. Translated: CASSLTLSSYNEQFF. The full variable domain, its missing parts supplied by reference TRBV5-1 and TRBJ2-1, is KAGVTQTPRYLIKTRGQQVTLSCSPISGHRSVSWYQQTPGQGLQFLFEYFSETQRNKGNFPGRFSGRQFSNSRSEMNVSTLELGDSALYLCASSLTLSSYNEQFFGPGTRLTVL.

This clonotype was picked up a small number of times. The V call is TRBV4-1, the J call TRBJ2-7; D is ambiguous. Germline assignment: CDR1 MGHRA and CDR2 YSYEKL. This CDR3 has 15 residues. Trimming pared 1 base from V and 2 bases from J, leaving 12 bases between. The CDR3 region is CASSQVTAPTYEQYF. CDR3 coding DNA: TGCGCCAGCAGCCAAGTTACAGCGCCTACCTACGAGCAGTACTTC.

The CDR3 region is CASSYSPGGASSYNEQFF. As DNA, the CDR3 is TGTGCCAGCAGTTACTCACCCGGGGGGGCAAGCTCCTACAATGAGCAGTTCTTC. This chain connects TRBV6-6 to TRBJ2-1, with 8 positions matching TRBD2. The CDR3 is made up of 18 amino acids. Unmatched junction bases numbered 7, after V lost 0 bases and J lost 0 bases. Germline V lookup: CDR1 MNHNY, CDR2 SVGAGI (reference sequence).

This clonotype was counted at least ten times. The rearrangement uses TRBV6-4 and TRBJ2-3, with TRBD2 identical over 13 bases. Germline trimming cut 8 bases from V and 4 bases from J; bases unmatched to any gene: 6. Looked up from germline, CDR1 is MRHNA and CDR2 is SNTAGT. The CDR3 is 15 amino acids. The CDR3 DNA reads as TGTGCCAGCGCCAGGACTAGCGGGAGTGCAGATACGCAGTATTTT. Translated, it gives CASARTSGSADTQYF.

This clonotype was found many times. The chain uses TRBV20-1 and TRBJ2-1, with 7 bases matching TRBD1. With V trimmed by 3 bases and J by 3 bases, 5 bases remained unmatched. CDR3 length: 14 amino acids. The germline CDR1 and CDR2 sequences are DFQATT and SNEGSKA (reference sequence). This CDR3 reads CSAREGTDYNEQFF. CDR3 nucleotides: TGCAGTGCTAGGGAAGGGACAGACTACAATGAGCAGTTCTTC.

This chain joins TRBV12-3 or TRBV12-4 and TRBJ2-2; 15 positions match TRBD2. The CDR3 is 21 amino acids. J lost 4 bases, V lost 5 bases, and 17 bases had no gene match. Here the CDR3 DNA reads TGTGCCAGCAGTCCCCTCATTCCTCAGGGGACTAGCGGGGGGAGCACCGGGGAGCTGTTTTTT. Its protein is CASSPLIPQGTSGGSTGELFF.

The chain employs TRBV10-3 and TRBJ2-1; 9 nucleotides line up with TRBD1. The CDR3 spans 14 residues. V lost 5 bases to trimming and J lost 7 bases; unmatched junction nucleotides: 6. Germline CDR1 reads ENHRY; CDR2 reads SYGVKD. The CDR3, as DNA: TGTGCCATCAGTACCGGGACAGGGTTAAATGAGCAGTTCTTC. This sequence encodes CAISTGTGLNEQFF.

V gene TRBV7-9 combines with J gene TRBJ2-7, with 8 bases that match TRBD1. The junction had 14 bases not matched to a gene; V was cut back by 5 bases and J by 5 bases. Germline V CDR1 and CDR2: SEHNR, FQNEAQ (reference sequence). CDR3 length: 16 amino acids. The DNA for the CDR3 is TGTGCCAGCAGCCCGGGACAGGCATTTGGGTGGGACGAGCAGTACTTC. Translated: CASSPGQAFGWDEQYF.

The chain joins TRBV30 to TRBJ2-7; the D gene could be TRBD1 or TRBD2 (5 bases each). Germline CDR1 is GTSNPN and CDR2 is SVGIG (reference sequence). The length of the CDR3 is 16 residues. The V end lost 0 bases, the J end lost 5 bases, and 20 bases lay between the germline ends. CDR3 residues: CAWSVRAAREYDEQYF. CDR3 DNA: TGTGCCTGGAGTGTCCGAGCGGCCAGGGAATATGACGAGCAGTACTTC.

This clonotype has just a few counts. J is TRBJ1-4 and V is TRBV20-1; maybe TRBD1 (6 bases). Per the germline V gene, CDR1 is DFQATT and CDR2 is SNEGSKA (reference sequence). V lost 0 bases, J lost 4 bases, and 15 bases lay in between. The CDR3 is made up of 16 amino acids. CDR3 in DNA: TGCAGTGCTAGAGAAGTGGCGACAGGATATAATGAAAAACTGTTTTTT. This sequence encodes CSAREVATGYNEKLFF.

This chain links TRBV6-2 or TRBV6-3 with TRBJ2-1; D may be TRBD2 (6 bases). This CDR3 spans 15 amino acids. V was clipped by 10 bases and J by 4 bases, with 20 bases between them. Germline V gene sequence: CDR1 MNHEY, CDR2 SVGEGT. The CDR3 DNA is TGTGCCACCAAACGGTGGGAGGACCAGTACAATGAGCAGTTCTTC. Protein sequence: CATKRWEDQYNEQFF.

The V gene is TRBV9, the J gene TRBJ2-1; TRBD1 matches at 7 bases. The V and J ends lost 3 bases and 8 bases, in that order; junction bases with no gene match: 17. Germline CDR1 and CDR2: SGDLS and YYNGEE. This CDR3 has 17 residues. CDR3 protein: CASSAEYSAQGGDEQFF. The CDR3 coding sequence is TGTGCCAGCAGCGCCGAATATTCGGCCCAAGGGGGCGATGAGCAGTTCTTC.

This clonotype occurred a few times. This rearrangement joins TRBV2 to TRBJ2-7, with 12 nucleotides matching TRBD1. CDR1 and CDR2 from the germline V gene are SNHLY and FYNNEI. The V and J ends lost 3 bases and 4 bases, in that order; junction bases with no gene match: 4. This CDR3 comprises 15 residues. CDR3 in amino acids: CASSDGTGGQYEQYF. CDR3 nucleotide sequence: TGTGCCAGCAGTGACGGGACAGGGGGCCAGTACGAGCAGTACTTC.

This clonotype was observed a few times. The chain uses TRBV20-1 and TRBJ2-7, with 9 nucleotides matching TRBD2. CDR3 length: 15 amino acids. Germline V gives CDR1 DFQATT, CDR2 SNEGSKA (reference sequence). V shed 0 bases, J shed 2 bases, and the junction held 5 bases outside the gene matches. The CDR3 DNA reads TGCAGTGCTAGAGATCAGGGACTAGCTACCTACGAGCAGTACTTC. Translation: CSARDQGLATYEQYF.

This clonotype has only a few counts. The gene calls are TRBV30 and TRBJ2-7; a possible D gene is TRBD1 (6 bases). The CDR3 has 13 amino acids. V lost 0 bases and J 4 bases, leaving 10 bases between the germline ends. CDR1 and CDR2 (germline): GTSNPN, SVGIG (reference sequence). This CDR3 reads CAWSVTGPYEQYF. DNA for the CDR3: TGTGCCTGGAGTGTGACAGGACCTTACGAGCAGTACTTC.

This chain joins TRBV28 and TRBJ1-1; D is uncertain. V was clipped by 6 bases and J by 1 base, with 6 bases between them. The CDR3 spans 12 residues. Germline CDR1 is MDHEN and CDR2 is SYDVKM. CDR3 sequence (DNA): TGTGCCAGCAGCGCAGGGAACACTGAAGCTTTCTTT. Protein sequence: CASSAGNTEAFF.

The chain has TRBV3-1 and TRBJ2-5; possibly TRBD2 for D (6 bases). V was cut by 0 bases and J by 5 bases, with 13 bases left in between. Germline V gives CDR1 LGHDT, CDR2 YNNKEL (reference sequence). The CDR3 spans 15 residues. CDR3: CASSQEGRELETQYF. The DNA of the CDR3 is TGTGCCAGCAGCCAAGAAGGTCGGGAGTTGGAGACCCAGTACTTC.

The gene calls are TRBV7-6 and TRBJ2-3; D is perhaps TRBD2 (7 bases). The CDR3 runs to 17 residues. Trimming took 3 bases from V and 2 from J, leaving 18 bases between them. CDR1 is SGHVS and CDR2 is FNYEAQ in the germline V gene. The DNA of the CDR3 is TGTGCCAGCAGCTTTCGGGGGGCGGGGCCCCCCACAGATACGCAGTATTTT. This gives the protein CASSFRGAGPPTDTQYF.

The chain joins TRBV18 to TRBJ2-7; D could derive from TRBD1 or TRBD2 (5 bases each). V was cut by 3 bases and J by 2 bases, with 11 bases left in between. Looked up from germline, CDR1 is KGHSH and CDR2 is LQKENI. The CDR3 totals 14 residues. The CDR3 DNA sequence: TGTGCCAGCTCACCCAGGGACGGTACCTACGAGCAGTACTTC. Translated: CASSPRDGTYEQYF.

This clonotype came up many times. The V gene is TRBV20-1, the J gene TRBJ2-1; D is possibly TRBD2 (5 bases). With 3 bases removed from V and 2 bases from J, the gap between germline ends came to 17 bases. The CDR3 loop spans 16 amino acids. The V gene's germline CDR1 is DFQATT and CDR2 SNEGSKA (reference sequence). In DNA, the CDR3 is TGCAGTGCTAGTGGGGAGTCCGAACAAACCTACAATGAGCAGTTCTTC. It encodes CSASGESEQTYNEQFF.

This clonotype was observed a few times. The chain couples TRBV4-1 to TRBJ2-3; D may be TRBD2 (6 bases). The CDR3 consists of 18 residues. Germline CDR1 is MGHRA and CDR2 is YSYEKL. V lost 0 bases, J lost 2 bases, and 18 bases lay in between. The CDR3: CASSQDLDGGILTDTQYF. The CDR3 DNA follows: TGCGCCAGCAGCCAAGATCTCGACGGGGGTATCCTCACAGATACGCAGTATTTT.

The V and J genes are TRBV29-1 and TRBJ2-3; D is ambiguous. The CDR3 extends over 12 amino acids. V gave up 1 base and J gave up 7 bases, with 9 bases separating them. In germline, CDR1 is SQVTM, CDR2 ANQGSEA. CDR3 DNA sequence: TGCAGCGTTGAAGGGGGAACGTATACGCAGTATTTT. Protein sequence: CSVEGGTYTQYF.

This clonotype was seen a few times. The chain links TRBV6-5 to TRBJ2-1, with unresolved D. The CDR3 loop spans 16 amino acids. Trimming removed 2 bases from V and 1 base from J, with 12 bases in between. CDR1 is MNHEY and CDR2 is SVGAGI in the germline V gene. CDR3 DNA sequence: TGTGCCAGCAGTTACCCCGGTTGGTTGTCCTACAATGAGCAGTTCTTC. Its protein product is CASSYPGWLSYNEQFF.

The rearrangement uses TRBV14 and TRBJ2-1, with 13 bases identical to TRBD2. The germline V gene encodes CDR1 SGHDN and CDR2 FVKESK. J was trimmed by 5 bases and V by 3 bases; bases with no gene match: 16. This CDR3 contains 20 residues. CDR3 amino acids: CASSHHWGLAGIRADNEQFF. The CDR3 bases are TGTGCCAGCAGCCACCATTGGGGACTAGCGGGAATTCGGGCCGACAATGAGCAGTTCTTC.

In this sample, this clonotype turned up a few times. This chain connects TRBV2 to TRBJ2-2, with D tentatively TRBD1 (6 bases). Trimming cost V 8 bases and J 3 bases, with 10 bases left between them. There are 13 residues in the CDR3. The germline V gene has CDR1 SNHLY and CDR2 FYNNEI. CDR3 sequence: CASVDRYTGELFF. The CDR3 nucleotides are TGTGCCAGCGTGGACAGATACACCGGGGAGCTGTTTTTT.

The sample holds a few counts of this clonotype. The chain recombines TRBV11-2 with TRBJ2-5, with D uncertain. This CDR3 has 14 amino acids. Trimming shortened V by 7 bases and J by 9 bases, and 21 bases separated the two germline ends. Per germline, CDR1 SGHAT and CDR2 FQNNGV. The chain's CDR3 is CASNPPDPWLPQYF. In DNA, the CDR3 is TGTGCCAGCAACCCACCTGACCCCTGGTTGCCCCAGTACTTC.